This T cell receptor (beta chain) is drawn from a study of beta chain features in type 1 diabetes. This clone appeared a few times. Its antigen remains unidentified. Overall study findings and caveats: The question left open here concerned HLA type influencing TCRB rearrangement.

The isolated RNA, all of it, was reverse transcribed, so expressed TCRB transcripts were what got sequenced. Data came from immunoSEQ multiplex PCR; TCRdb stores just in-frame clones and leaves some out. Here the sample spans about 150,000 clones, around 8.7% being singletons. Per the germline V gene, CDR1 is MNHEY and CDR2 is SVGAGI. The CDR3 contains 11 residues. The V end was cut by 4 bases, the J end by 4 bases, with 2 bases between. Isolation of CD4+ naive, central memory, regulatory and stem cell-like memory cells was achieved by sorting via CD45RO/CCR7/CD25/CD127/CD95/CD27. Source material: central memory CD4+ T cells from blood. This sequence was found in a young man in good health. The genes are TRBV6-5 and TRBJ1-5; D remains unclear. For the CDR3, the DNA is TGTGCCAGCAGTTCAAATCAGCCCCAGCATTTT. It translates to CASSSNQPQHF.